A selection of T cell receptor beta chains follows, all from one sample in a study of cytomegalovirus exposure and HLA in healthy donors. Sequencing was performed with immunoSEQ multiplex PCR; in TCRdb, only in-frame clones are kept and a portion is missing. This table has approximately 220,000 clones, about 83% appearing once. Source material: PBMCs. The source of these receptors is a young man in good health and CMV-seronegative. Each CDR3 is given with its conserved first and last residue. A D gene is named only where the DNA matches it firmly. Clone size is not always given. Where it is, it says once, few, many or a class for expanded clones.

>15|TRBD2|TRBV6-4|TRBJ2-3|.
CASSDPHSGSNTQYF
TGTGCCAGCAGTGACCCACATAGCGGGAGTAATACGCAGTATTTT
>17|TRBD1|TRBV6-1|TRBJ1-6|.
CASSGGTGSSYNSPLHF
TGTGCCAGCAGTGGGGGGACAGGGAGCTCCTATAATTCACCCCTCCACTTT
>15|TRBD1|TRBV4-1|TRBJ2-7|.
CASRPRTGGYYEQYF
TGCGCCAGCAGGCCACGGACAGGGGGATACTACGAGCAGTACTTC
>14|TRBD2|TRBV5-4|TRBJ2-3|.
CASSAGGFTDTQYF
TGTGCCAGTTCGGCGGGGGGCTTCACAGATACGCAGTATTTT
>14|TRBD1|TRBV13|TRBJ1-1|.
CASSPQGIGTEAFF
TGTGCCAGCAGCCCACAGGGGATCGGCACTGAAGCTTTCTTT
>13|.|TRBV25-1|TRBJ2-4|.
CASSDRLADIQYF
TGTGCCAGCAGTGACAGACTTGCGGACATTCAGTACTTC
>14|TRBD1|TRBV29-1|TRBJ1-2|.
CSVEHRGRNYGYTF
TGCAGCGTTGAACACAGGGGGCGGAACTATGGCTACACCTTC
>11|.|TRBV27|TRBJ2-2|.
CASSSGGELFF
TGTGCCAGCAGTTCCGGCGGGGAGCTGTTTTTT
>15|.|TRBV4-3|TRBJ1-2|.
CASTRVNGQTYGYTF
TGCGCCAGCACGAGGGTTAATGGACAGACCTATGGCTACACCTTC
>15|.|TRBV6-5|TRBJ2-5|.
CASSYSKGAGQTQYF
TGTGCCAGCAGTTACTCGAAGGGGGCGGGACAGACCCAGTACTTC
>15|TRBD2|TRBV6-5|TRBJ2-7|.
CASSYFSGSPHEQYF
TGTGCCAGCAGTTATTTCAGCGGGAGCCCCCACGAGCAGTACTTC
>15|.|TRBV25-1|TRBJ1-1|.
CASSNAGEGNTEAFF
TGTGCCAGCAGTAATGCAGGGGAGGGTAACACTGAAGCTTTCTTT
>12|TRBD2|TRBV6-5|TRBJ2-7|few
CASGREIGEQYF
TGTGCCAGCGGGCGGGAGATAGGCGAGCAGTACTTC
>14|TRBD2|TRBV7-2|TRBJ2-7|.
CASSLVAGGYEQYF
TGTGCCAGCAGCTTAGTAGCGGGGGGCTACGAGCAGTACTTC
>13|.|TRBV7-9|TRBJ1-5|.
CASSLVEDQPQHF
TGTGCCAGCAGCTTAGTCGAGGATCAGCCCCAGCATTTT
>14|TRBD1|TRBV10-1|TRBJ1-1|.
CASRAGTGNTEAFF
TGCGCCAGCAGGGCCGGGACAGGGAACACTGAAGCTTTCTTT
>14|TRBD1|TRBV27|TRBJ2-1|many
CASSPSRDRGPKFF
TGTGCCAGCAGTCCATCCCGGGACAGGGGCCCGAAGTTCTTC
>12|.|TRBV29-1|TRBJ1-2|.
CSGGTRGYGYTF
TGCAGCGGAGGGACACGCGGCTATGGCTACACCTTC
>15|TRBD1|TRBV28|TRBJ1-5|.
CASSLGTDSNQPQHF
TGTGCCAGCAGTCTCGGGACAGATAGCAATCAGCCCCAGCATTTT
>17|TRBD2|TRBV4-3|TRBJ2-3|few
CASSQNRLAWGGDTQYF
TGCGCCAGCAGCCAGAACCGACTAGCGTGGGGAGGAGATACGCAGTATTTT
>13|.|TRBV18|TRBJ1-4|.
CASTPTDNEKLFF
TGTGCCAGCACCCCCACAGATAATGAAAAACTGTTTTTT
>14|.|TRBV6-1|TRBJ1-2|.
CASSEAAFSRGYTF
TGTGCCAGCAGTGAAGCAGCCTTTAGCCGCGGCTACACCTTC
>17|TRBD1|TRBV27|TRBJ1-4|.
CASSLFRPTGGNEKLFF
TGTGCCAGCAGTTTATTTAGGCCGACAGGGGGGAATGAAAAACTGTTTTTT
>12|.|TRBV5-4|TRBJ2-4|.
CASGLAKNIQYF
TGTGCCAGCGGGCTAGCCAAAAACATTCAGTACTTC
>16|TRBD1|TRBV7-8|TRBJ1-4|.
CASSSLLGQEGEKLFF
TGTGCCAGCAGCTCTTTGTTGGGACAGGAGGGGGAAAAACTGTTTTTT
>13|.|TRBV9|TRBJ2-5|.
CASSVFPEETQYF
TGTGCCAGCAGCGTATTTCCGGAAGAGACCCAGTACTTC
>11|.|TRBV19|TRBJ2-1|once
CASSPGFEQFF
TGTGCCAGCTCGCCGGGGTTTGAGCAGTTCTTC
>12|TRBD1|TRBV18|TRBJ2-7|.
CASSLDRVGQYF
TGTGCCAGCTCACTCGACAGGGTTGGGCAGTACTTC
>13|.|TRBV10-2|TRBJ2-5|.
CASSEQGGETQYF
TGCGCCAGCAGTGAACAGGGCGGGGAGACCCAGTACTTC
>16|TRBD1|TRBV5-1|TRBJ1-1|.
CASSFGEGQANTEAFF
TGCGCCAGCAGCTTCGGAGAGGGACAGGCGAACACTGAAGCTTTCTTT
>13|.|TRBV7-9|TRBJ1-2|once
CASSLPEGYGYTF
TGTGCCAGCAGCTTACCGGAGGGGTATGGCTACACCTTC
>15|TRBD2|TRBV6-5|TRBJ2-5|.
CASSSLGGGRETQYF
TGTGCCAGCAGTTCCCTCGGCGGGGGGCGGGAGACCCAGTACTTC
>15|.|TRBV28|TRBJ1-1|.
CASSLQRLTNTEAFF
TGTGCCAGCAGTTTACAGCGGCTGACGAACACTGAAGCTTTCTTT
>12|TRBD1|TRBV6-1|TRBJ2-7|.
CAGRTGTNEQYF
TGTGCCGGCCGGACAGGGACCAACGAGCAGTACTTC
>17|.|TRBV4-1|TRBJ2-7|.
CASSQASGGTGFYEQYF
TGCGCCAGCAGCCAAGCAAGCGGGGGGACAGGATTCTACGAGCAGTACTTC
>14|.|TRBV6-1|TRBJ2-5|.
CASSAEGTWGTQYF
TGTGCCAGCAGTGCGGAAGGGACATGGGGGACCCAGTACTTC
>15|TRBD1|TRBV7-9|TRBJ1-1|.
CASSDTGAKNTEAFF
TGTGCCAGCAGCGATACAGGGGCAAAGAACACTGAAGCTTTCTTT
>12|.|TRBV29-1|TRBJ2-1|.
CSVEVYANEQFF
TGCAGCGTTGAGGTTTACGCGAATGAGCAGTTCTTC
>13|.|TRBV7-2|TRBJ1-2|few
CASSLGANYGYTF
TGTGCCAGCAGCTTAGGAGCTAACTATGGCTACACCTTC
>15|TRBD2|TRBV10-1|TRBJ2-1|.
CASSNLAGSYNEQFF
TGCGCCAGCAGTAACTTAGCGGGCTCCTACAATGAGCAGTTCTTC
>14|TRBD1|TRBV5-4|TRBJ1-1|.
CASSDTGAITEAFF
TGTGCCAGCAGCGATACAGGGGCGATCACTGAAGCTTTCTTT
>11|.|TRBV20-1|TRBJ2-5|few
CTAGGAETQYF
TGCACCGCTGGCGGGGCGGAGACCCAGTACTTC
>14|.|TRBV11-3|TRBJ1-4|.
CASSLGGADPQLFF
TGTGCCAGCAGCTTGGGGGGGGCGGACCCCCAACTGTTTTTT
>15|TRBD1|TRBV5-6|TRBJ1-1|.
CASSPWTGRVTEAFF
TGTGCCAGCAGCCCCTGGACAGGGAGGGTGACTGAAGCTTTCTTT
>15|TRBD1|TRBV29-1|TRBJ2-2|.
CSFPKGQSYTGELFF
TGCAGCTTCCCGAAGGGACAGTCGTACACCGGGGAGCTGTTTTTT
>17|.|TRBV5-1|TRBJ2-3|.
CASSFGLYPSSTDTQYF
TGCGCCAGCAGCTTTGGGCTATATCCTTCTAGCACAGATACGCAGTATTTT
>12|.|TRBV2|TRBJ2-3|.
CASSAGTDTQYF
TGTGCCAGCAGCGCGGGGACTGATACGCAGTATTTT
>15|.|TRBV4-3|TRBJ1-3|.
CASSQGSGEGNTIYF
TGCGCCAGCAGCCAGGGGTCAGGGGAAGGAAACACCATATATTTT
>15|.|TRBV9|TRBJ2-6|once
CASSVDISGANVLTF
TGTGCCAGCAGCGTAGATATCTCTGGGGCCAACGTCCTGACTTTC
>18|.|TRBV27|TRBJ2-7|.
CASYMASGWASRLREQYF
TGTGCCAGCTACATGGCCAGCGGGTGGGCCTCACGGCTTCGCGAGCAGTACTTC
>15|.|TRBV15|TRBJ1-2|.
CATSGGSGEFDGYTF
TGTGCCACCAGCGGGGGTTCGGGGGAATTCGATGGCTACACCTTC
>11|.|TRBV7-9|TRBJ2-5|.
CASSSRETQYF
TGTGCCAGCTCCTCCCGGGAGACCCAGTACTTC
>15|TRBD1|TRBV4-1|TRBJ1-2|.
CASSHITGANYGYTF
TGCGCCAGCAGCCATATCACAGGGGCTAACTATGGCTACACCTTC
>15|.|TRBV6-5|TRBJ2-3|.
CASSPTVTSTDTQYF
TGTGCCAGCAGCCCGACAGTTACTAGCACAGATACGCAGTATTTT
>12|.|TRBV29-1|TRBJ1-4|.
CSVEDPRTALFF
TGCAGCGTTGAAGATCCCAGGACAGCACTGTTTTTT